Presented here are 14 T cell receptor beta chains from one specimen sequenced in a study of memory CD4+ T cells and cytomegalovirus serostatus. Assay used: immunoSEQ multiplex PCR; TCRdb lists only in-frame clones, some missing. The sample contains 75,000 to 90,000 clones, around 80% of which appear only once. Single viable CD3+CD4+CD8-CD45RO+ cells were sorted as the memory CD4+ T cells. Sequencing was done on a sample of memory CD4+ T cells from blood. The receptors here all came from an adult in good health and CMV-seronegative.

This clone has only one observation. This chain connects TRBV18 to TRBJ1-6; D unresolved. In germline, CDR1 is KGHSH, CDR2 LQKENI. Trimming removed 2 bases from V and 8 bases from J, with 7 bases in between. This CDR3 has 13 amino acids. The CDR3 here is CASSPDSDSPLHF. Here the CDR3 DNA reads TGTGCCAGCTCACCAGACTCAGATTCACCCCTCCACTTT.

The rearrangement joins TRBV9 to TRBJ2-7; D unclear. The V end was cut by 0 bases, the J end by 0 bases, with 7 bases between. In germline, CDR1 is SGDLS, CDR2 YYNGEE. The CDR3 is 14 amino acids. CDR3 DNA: TGTGCCAGCAGCGTAGACCCAAACTCCTACGAGCAGTACTTC. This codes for CASSVDPNSYEQYF.

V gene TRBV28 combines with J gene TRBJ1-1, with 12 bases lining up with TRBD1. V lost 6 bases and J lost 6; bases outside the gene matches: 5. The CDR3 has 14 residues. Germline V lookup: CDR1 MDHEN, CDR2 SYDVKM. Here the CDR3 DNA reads TGTGCCAGCAGAACGGGACAGGGGGCCGCTGAAGCTTTCTTT. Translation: CASRTGQGAAEAFF.

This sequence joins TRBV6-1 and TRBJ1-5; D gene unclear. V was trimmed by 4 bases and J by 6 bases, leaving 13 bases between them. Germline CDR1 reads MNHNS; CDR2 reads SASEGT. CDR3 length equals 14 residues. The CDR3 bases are TGTGCCAGCAGTGGGTCGAGGACGGGTCAGCCCCAGCATTTT. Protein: CASSGSRTGQPQHF.

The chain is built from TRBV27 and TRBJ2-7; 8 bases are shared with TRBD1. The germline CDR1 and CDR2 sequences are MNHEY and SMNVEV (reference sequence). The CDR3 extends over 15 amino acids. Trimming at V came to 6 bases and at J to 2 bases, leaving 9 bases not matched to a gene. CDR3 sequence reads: CASRAAGQATYEQYF. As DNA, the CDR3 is TGTGCCAGCAGGGCCGCGGGACAGGCAACCTACGAGCAGTACTTC.

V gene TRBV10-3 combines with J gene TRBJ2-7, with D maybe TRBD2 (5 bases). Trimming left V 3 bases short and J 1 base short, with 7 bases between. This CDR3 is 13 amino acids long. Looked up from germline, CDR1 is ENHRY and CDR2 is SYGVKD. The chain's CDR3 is CAISDGNSYEQYF. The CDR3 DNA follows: TGTGCCATCAGTGACGGGAATTCCTACGAGCAGTACTTC.

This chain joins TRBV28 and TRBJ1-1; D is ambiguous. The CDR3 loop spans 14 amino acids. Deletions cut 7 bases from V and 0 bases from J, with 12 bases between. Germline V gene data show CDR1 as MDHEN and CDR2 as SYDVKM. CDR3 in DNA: TGTGCCAGCACCTACGAGTATCTGAACACTGAAGCTTTCTTT. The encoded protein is CASTYEYLNTEAFF. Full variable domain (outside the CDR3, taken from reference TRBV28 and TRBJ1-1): DVKVTQSSRYLVKRTGEKVFLECVQDMDHENMFWYRQDPGLGLRLIYFSYDVKMKEKGDIPEGYSVSREKKERFSLILESASTNQTSMYLCASTYEYLNTEAFFGQGTRLTVV.

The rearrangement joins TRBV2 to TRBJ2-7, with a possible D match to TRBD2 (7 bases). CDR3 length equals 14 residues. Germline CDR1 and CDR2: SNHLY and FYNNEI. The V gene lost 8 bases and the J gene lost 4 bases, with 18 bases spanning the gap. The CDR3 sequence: CASRGARRLYEQYF. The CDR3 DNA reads TGTGCCAGCCGGGGGGCCAGGCGTCTGTACGAGCAGTACTTC.

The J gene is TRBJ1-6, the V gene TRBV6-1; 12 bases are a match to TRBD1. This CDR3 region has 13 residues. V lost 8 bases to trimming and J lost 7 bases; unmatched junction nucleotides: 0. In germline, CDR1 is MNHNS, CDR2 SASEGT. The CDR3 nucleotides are TGTGCCAGCGGGACAGGGGGCAATTCACCCCTCCACTTT. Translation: CASGTGGNSPLHF.

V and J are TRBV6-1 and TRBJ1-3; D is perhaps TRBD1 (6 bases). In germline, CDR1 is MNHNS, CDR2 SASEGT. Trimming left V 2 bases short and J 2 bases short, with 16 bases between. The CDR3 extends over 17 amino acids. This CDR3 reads CASSESGTGRTGNTIYF. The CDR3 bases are TGTGCCAGCAGTGAAAGTGGTACAGGGAGGACTGGAAACACCATATATTTT.

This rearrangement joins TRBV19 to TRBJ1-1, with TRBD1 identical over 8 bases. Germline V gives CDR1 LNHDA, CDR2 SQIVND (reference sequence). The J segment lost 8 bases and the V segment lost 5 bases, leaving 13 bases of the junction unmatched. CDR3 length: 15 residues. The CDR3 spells CASSLPDRERREAFF. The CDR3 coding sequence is TGTGCCAGTAGTCTCCCGGACAGGGAAAGGCGAGAAGCTTTCTTT. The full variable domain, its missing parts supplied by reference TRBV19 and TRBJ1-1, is DGGITQSPKYLFRKEGQNVTLSCEQNLNHDAMYWYRQDPGQGLRLIYYSQIVNDFQKGDIAEGYSVSREKKESFPLTVTSAQKNPTAFYLCASSLPDRERREAFFGQGTRLTVV.

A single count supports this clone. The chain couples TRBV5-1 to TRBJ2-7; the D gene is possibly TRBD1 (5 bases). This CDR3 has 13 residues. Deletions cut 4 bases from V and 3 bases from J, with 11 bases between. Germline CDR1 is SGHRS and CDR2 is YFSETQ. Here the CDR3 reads CASSGQGFYEQYF. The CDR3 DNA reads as TGCGCCAGCAGCGGGCAGGGATTCTACGAGCAGTACTTC. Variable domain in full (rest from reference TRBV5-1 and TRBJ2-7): KAGVTQTPRYLIKTRGQQVTLSCSPISGHRSVSWYQQTPGQGLQFLFEYFSETQRNKGNFPGRFSGRQFSNSRSEMNVSTLELGDSALYLCASSGQGFYEQYFGPGTRLTVT.

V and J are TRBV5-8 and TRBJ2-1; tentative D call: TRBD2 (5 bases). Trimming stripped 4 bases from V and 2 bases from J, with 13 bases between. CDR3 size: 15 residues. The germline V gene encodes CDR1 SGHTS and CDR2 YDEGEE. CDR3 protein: CASSQGGRAYNEQFF. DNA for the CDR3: TGTGCCAGCAGCCAAGGAGGCAGAGCCTACAATGAGCAGTTCTTC. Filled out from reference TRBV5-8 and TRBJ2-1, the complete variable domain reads EAGVTQSPTHLIKTRGQQATLRCSPISGHTSVYWYQQALGLGLQFLLWYDEGEERNRGNFPPRFSGRQFPNYSSELNVNALELEDSALYLCASSQGGRAYNEQFFGPGTRLTVL.

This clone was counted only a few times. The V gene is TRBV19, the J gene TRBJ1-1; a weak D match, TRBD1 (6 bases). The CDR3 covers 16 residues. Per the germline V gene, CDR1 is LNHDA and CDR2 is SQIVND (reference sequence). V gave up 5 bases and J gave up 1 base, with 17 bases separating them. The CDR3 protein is CASSLRQGPTNTEAFF. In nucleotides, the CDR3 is TGTGCCAGTAGTTTGAGGCAGGGGCCCACGAACACTGAAGCTTTCTTT.